This entry describes one T cell receptor (beta chain). Reverse transcription used about 0.45 to 1 ug RNA and random hexamers. The TCR beta CDR3 was amplified by immunoSEQ multiplex PCR across 54 Vbeta, 13 Jbeta. TCRdb reprocessed the immunoSEQ multiplex PCR reads with MiXCR, giving one entry per CDR3 protein. This table holds around 130,000 distinct CDR3 sequences, about 90% found once. The sample belongs to a study of CD8 T cells in Susac syndrome. TCR beta was sequenced from blood CD8+ and CD4+ T cells. The multiple sclerosis controls, all treatment-naive patients, had relapsing-remitting disease that was stable or active. Negative isolation was used for CD8+ and CD4+ T cells and FACS enrichment for TEMRA cells. The CDR3 has 12 amino acids. J gave up 11 bases and V 0 bases, and 3 bases lay outside the gene matches.

The chain recombines TRBV23-1 with TRBJ1-1, with 7 bases matching TRBD1. TRBV23-1 is flagged as an ORF with uncertain function. The TCR comes from a human donor with multiple sclerosis. Sequencing was done on a sample of CD8+ T cells from PBMCs. DNA of the CDR3: TGCGCCAGCAGTCAATCCGGGACAGATGCTTTCTTT. Translated, it gives CASSQSGTDAFF.